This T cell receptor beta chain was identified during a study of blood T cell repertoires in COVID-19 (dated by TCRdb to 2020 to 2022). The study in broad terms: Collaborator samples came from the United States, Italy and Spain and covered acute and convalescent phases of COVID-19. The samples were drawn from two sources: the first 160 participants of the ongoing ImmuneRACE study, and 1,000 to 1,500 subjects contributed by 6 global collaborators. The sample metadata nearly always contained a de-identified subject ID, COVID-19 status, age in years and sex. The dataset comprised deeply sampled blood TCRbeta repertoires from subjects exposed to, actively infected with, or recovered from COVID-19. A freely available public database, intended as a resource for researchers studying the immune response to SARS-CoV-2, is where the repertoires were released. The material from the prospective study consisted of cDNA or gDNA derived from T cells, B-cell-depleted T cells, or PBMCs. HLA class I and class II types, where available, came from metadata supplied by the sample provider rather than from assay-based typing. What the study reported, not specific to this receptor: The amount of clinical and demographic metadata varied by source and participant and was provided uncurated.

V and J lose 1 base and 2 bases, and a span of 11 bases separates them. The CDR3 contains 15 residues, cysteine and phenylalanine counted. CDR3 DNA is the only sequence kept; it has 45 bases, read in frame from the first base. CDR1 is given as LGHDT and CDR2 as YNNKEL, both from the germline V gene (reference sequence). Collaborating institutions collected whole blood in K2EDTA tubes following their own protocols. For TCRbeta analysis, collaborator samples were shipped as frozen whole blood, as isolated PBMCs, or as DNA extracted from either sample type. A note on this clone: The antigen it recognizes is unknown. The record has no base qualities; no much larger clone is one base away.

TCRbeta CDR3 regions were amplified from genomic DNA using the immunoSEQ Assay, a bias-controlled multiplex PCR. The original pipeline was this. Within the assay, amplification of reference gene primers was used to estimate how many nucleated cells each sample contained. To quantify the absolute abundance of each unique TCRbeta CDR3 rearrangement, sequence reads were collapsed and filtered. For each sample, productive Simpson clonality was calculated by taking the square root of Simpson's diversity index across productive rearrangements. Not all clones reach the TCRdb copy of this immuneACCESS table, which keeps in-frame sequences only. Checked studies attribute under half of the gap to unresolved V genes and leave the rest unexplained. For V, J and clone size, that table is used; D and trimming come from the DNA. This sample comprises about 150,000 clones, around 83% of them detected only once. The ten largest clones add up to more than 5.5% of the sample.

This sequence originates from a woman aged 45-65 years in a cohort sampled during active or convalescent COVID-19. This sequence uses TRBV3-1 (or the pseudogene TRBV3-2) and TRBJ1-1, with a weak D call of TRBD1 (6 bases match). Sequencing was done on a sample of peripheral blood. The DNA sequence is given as TGTGCCAGCAGCCAAGGGTCGACAGGCAACACTGAAGCTTTCTTT. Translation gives CASSQGSTGNTEAFF.